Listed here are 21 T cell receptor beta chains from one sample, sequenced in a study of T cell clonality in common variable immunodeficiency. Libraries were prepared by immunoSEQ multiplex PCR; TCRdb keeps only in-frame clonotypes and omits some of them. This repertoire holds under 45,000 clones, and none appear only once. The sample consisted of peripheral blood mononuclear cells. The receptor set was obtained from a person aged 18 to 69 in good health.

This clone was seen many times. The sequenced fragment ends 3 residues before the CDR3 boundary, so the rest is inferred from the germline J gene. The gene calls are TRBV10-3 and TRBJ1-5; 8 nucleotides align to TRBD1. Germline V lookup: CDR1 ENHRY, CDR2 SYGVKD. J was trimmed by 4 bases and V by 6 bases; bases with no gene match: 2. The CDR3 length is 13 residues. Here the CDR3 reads CAIRGQENQPQHF. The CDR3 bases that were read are TGTGCCATCAGGGGACAGGAGAATCAGCCC.

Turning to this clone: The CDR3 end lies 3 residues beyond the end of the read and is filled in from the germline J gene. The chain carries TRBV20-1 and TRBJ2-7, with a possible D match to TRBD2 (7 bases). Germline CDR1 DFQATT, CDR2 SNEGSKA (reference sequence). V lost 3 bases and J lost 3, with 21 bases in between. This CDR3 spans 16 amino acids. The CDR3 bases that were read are TGCAGTGCTAGGAGGGGGGGGAGCCCAGGGGTCTACGAG. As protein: CSARRGGSPGVYE. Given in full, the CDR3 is CSARRGGSPGVYEQYF.

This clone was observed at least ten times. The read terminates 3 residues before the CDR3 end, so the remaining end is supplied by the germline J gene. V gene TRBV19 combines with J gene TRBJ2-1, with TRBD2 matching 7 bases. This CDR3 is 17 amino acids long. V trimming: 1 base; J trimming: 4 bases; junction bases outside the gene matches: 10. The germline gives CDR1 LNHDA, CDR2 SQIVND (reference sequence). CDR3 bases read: TGTGCCAGTAGTATAGTTCCCCTAGCGGAATATTACAATGAG. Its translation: CASSIVPLAEYYNE. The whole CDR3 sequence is CASSIVPLAEYYNEQFF.

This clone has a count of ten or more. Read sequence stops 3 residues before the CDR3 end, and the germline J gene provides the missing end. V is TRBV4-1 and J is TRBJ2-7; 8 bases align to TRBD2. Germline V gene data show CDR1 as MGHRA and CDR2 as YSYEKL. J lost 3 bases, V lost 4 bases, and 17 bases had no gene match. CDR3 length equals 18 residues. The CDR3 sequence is CASSPPGGEGSGHYEQYF. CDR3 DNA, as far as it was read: TGCGCCAGCAGCCCGCCGGGAGGGGAAGGCTCAGGGCACTACGAG.

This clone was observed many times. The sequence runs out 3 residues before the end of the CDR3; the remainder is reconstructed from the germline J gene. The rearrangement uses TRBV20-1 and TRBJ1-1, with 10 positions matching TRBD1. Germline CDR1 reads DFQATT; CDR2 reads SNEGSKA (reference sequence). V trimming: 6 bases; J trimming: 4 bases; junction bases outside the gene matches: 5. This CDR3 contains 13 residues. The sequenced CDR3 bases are TGCAGTGCACACCGGGACAGGGGCACTGAA. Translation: CSAHRDRGTE. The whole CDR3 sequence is CSAHRDRGTEAFF.

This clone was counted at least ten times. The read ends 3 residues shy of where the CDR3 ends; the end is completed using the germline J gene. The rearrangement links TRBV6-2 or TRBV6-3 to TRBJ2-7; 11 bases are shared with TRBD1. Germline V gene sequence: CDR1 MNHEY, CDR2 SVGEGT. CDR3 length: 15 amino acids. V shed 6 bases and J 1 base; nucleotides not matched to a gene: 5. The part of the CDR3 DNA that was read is TGTGCCAGCAGCTCCCGGGACAGGGGGTCCTACGAG. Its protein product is CASSSRDRGSYE. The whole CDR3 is CASSSRDRGSYEQYF.

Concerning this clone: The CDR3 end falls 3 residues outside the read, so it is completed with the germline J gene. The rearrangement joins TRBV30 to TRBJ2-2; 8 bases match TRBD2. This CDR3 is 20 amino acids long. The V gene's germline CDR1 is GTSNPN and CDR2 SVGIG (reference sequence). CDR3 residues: CAWSVPGRARGGSGANVLFF. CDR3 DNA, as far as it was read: TGTGCCTGGAGTGTACCAGGACGGGCCCGGGGGGGCTCTGGGGCCAACGTG.

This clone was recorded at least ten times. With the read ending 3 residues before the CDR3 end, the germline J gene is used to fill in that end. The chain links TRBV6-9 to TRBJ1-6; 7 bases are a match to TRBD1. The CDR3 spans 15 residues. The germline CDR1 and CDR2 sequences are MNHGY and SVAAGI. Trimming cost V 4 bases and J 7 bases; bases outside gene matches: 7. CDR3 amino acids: CASSSSDRVNSPLHF. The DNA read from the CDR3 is TGTGCCAGCAGTTCCTCCGACAGGGTCAATTCACCC.

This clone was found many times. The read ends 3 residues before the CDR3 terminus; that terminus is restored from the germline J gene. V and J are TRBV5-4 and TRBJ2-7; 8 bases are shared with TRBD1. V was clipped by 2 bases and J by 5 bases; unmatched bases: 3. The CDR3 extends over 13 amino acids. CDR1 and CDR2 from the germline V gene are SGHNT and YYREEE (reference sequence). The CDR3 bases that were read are TGTGCCAGCAGCTTCGGACAGGGAAACGAG. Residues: CASSFGQGNE. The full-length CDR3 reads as CASSFGQGNEQYF.

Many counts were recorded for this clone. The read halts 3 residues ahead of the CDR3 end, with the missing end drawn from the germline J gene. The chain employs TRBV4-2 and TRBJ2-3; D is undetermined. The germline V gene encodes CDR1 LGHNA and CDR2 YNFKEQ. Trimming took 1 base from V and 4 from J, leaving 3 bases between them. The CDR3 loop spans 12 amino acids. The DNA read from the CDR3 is TGTGCCAGCAGCCAAGCGGCAGATACG. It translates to CASSQAADT. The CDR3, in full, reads CASSQAADTQYF.

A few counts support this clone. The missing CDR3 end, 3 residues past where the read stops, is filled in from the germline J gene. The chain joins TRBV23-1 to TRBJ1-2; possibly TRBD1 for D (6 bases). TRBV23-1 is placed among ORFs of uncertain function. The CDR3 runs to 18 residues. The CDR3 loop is CASSPPGLAGGQVSDYTF. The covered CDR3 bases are TGCGCCAGCAGTCCTCCGGGACTAGCGGGGGGGCAAGTCAGTGAC.

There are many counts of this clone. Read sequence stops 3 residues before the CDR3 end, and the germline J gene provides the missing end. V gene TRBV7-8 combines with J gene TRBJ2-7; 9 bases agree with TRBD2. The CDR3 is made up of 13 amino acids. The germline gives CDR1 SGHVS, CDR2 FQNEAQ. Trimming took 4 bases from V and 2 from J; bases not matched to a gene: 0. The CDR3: CASSWTSAYEQYF. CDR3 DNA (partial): TGTGCCAGCAGCTGGACTAGCGCCTACGAG.

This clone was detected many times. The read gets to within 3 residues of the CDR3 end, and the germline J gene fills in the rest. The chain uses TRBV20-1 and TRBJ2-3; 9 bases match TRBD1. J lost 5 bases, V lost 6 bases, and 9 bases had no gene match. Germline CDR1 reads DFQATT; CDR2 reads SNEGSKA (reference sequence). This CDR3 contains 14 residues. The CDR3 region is CSASAGTGRDTQYF. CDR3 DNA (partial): TGCAGTGCCTCCGCAGGGACAGGGCGAGATACG.

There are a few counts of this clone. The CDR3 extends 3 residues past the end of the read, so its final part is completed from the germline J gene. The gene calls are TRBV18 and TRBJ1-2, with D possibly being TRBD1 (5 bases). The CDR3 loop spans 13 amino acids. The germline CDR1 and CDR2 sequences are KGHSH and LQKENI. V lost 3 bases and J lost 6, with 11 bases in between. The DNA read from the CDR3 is TGTGCCAGCTCACCTTGGGGGGGAGATGGC. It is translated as CASSPWGGDG. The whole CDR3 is CASSPWGGDGYTF.

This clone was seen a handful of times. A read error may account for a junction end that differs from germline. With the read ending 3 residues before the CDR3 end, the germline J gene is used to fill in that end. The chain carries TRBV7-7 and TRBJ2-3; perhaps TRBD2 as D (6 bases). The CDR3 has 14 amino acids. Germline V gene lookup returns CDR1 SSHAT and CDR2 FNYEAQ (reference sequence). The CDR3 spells CASSLGGQQETQYF. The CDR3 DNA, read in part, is TGTGCTAGCAGCTTGGGGGGTCAGCAAGAGACG.

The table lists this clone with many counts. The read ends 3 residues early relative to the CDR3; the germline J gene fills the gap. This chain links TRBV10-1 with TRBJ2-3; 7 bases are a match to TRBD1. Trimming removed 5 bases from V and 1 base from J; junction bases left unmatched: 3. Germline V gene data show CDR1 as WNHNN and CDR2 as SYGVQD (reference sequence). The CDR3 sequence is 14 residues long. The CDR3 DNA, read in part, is TGCGCCAGCAGTAGAACAGGGGGCACAGATACG. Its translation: CASSRTGGTDT. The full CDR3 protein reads CASSRTGGTDTQYF.

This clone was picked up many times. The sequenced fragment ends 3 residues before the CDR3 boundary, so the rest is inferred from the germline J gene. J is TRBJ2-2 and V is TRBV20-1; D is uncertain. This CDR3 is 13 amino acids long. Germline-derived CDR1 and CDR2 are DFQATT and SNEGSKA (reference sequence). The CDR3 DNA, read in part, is TGCAGTGCTAGTTCCCCAACTAATGAAAAG. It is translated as CSASSPTNEK. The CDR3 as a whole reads CSASSPTNEKLFF.

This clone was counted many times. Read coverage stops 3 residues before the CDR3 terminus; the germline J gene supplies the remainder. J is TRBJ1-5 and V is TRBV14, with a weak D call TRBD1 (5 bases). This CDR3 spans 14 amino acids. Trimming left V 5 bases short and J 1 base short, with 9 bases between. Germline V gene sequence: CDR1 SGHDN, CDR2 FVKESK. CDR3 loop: CASSVGHSNQPQHF. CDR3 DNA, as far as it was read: TGTGCCAGCAGCGTGGGGCACAGCAATCAGCCC.

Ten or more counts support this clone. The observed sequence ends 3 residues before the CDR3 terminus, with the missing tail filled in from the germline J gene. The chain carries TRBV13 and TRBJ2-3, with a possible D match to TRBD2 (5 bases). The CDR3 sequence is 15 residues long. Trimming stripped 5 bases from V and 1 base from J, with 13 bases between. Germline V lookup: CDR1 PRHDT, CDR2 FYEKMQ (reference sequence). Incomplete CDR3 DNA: TGTGCCAGCAGCCCTGAGCGGACTCGCACAGATACG. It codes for CASSPERTRTDT. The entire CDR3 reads CASSPERTRTDTQYF.

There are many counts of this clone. The CDR3 is CASSRIAGGPETQYF. Incomplete CDR3 DNA: TGTGCCAGCAGCCGCATAGCGGGAGGGCCAGAGACC. The rearrangement uses TRBV2 and TRBJ2-5; 11 bases fit TRBD2. From the germline J gene comes the end of the CDR3, since the read stops 3 residues before it. Germline CDR1 and CDR2: SNHLY and FYNNEI. This CDR3 has 15 residues. The junction had 7 bases not matched to a gene; V was cut back by 6 bases and J by 4 bases.

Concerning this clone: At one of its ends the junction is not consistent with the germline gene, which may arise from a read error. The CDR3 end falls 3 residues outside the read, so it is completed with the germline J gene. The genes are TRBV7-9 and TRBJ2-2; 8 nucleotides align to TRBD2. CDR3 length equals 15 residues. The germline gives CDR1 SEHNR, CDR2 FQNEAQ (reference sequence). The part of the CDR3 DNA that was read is TGTTCCAGCAGCTCTCTCGGGGGGGGTAATGAAAAG. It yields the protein CSSSSLGGGNEK. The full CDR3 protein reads CSSSSLGGGNEKLFF. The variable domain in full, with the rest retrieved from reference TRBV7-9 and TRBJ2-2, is DTGVSQNPRHKITKRGQNVTFRCDPISEHNRLYWYRQTLGQGPEFLTYFQNEAQLEKSRLLSDRFSAERPKGSFSTLEIQRTEQGDSAMYLCSSSSLGGGNEKLFFGEGSRLTVL.